The clone carrying this T cell receptor (beta chain) was picked up many times. The target antigen is unknown. The sample belongs to a study of early T cells in non-severe SARS-CoV-2 infection. Study-wide background: Bulk RNA taken from unsorted whole blood was sequenced, leaving chains unpaired. General observations from the study: Reliance on VDJdb matching favored anti-spike CD8 responses; private and CD4 specificities were missed.

This CDR3 has 12 residues. Germline V gene sequence: CDR1 LNHDA, CDR2 SQIVND (reference sequence). Between the trimmed V and J ends, which lost 4 bases and 4 bases, there was a span of 7 bases. Tagging with unique molecular identifiers was applied to individual cDNA molecules. A single record per CDR3 protein comes from TCRdb applying MiXCR to the 5' RACE reads. The sample yields tens of thousands of distinct CDR3 sequences, about 6.7% seen once. Source material: whole blood. The genes are TRBV19 and TRBJ1-2; TRBD1 is a possible D gene (5 bases). This clonotype originated in an adult who was a healthcare worker with PCR-confirmed SARS-CoV-2 infection or an uninfected control (not recorded which). The DNA of the CDR3 is TGTGCCAGTAGTAGGGACGTCTATGGCTACACCTTC. Translated: CASSRDVYGYTF.